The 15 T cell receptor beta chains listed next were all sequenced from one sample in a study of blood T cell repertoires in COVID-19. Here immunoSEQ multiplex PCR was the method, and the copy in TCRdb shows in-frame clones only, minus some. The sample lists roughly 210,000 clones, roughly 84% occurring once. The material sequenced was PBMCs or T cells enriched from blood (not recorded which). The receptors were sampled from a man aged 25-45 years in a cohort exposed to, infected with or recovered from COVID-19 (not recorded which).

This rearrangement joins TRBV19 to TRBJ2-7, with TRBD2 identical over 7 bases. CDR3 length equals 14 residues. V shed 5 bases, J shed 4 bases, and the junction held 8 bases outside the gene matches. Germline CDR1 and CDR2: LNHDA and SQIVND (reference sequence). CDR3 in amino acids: CASSPSGELYEQYF. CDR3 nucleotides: TGTGCCAGTAGTCCCAGCGGGGAACTTTACGAGCAGTACTTC.

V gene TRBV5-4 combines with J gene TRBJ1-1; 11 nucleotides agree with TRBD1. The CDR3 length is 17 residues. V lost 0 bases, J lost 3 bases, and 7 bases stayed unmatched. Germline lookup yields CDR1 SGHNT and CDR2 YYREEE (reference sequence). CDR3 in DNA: TGTGCCAGCAGCTTGGCCTGGGACAGGGGGGCGCACACTGAAGCTTTCTTT. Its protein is CASSLAWDRGAHTEAFF. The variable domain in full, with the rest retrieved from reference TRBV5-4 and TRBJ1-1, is ETGVTQSPTHLIKTRGQQVTLRCSSQSGHNTVSWYQQALGQGPQFIFQYYREEENGRGNFPPRFSGLQFPNYSSELNVNALELDDSALYLCASSLAWDRGAHTEAFFGQGTRLTVV.

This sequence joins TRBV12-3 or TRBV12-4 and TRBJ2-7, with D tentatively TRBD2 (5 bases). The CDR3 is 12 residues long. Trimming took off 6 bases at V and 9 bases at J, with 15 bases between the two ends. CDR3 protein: CASSQNRGRQYF. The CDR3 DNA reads TGTGCCAGCAGCCAAAACAGAGGGCGGCAGTACTTC.

The CDR3 spells CATGLAGTTYNEQFF. DNA of the CDR3: TGTGCCACCGGACTAGCGGGAACAACCTACAATGAGCAGTTCTTC. The chain employs TRBV24-1 and TRBJ2-1; 12 bases align to TRBD2. Germline loops: CDR1 KGHDR, CDR2 SFDVKD. V shed 9 bases, J shed 2 bases, and the junction held 4 bases outside the gene matches. The CDR3 consists of 15 residues.

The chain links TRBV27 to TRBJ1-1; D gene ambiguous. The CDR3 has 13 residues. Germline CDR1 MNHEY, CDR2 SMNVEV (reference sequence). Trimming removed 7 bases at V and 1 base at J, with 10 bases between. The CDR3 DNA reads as TGTGCCAGCAAACCTCCGGGGAACACTGAAGCTTTCTTT. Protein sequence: CASKPPGNTEAFF.

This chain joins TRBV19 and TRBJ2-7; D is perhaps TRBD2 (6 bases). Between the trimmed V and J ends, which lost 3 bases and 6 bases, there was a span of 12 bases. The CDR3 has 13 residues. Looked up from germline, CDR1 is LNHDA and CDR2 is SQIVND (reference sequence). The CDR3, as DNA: TGTGCCAGTAGTATCCTAGAGGGAGGCGAGCAGTACTTC. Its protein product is CASSILEGGEQYF.

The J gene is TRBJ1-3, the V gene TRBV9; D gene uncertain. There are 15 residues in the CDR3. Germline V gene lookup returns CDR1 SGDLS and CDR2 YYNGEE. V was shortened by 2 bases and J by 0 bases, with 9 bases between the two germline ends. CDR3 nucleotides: TGTGCCAGCAGCGTGAGTCCGCTCTCTGGAAACACCATATATTTT. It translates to CASSVSPLSGNTIYF.

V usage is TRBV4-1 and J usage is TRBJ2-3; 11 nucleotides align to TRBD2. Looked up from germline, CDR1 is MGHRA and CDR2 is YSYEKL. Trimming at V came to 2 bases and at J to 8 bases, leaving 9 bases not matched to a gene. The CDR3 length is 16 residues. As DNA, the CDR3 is TGCGCCAGCAGCCAACTAGGACTAGCGGGCCCAGGTACGCAGTATTTT. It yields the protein CASSQLGLAGPGTQYF.

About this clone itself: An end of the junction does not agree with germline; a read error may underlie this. CDR3 nucleotides: TGCGCCAGCAGCTTGGAGACAGGGGGTGGACACACCATATATTTT. Protein: CASSLETGGGHTIYF. The rearrangement links TRBV5-1 to TRBJ1-3; 9 positions agree with TRBD1. The germline V gene has CDR1 SGHRS and CDR2 YFSETQ. This CDR3 is built from 15 residues.

CDR3 coding DNA: TGTGCCAGCAGCGATCTTATGGGGGGCTCCTACGAGCAGTACTTC. It codes for CASSDLMGGSYEQYF. The rearrangement joins TRBV27 to TRBJ2-7; a weak D match, TRBD2 (6 bases). The ends were cut back, 6 bases at V and 0 bases at J, with 15 bases in the middle. Per germline, CDR1 MNHEY and CDR2 SMNVEV (reference sequence). This CDR3 has 15 residues.

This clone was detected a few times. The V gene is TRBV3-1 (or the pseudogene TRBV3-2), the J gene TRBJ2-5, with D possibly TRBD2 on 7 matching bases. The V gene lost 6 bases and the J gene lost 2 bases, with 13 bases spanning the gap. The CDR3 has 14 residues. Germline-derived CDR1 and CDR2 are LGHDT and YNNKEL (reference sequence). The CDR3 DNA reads TGTGCCAGCAGACTAGGGGGGGCACAAGAGACCCAGTACTTC. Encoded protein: CASRLGGAQETQYF.

The chain's CDR3 is CAISQDRSSYNEQFF. CDR3 bases: TGTGCCATCAGCCAGGACAGGAGCTCCTACAATGAGCAGTTCTTC. The chain joins TRBV10-3 to TRBJ2-1; TRBD1 agrees at 7 bases. Germline V lookup: CDR1 ENHRY, CDR2 SYGVKD. The CDR3 extends over 15 amino acids. The trim removed 6 bases at V and 0 bases at J, leaving 5 bases unmatched.

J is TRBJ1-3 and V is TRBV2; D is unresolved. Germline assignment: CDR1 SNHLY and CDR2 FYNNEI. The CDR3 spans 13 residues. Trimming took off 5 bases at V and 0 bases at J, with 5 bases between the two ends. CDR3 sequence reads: CASSIGSGNTIYF. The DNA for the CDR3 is TGTGCCAGCAGTATCGGCTCTGGAAACACCATATATTTT.

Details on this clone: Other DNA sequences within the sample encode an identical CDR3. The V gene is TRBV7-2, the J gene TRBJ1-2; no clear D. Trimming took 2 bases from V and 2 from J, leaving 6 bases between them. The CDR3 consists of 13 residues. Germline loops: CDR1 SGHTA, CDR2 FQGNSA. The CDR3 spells CASSLRGNYGYTF. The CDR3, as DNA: TGTGCCAGCAGCTTACGAGGGAACTATGGCTACACCTTC.

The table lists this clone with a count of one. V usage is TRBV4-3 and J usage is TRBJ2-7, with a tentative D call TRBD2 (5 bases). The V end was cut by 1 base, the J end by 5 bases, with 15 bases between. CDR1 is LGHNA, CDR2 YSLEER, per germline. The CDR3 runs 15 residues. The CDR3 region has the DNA TGCGCCAGCAGCCAAGGTGTTAGCGTGTCCCACGAGCAGTACTTC. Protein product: CASSQGVSVSHEQYF.